These 27 T cell receptor beta chains share one sample of origin, sequenced in a study of OX40 agonist ivuxolimab in advanced cancers. Here immunoSEQ multiplex PCR was the method, and the copy in TCRdb shows in-frame clones only, minus some. The sample gives about 64,000 clones, roughly 80% of which show up once; about 2% is in the top ten. Specimen: CD4+ or CD8+ T cells sorted from blood, collected in a trial of the OX40 agonist ivuxolimab. The receptors come from an adult with an advanced solid tumor such as melanoma, head and neck, liver or kidney cancer.

The chain has TRBV6-5 and TRBJ2-7, with 8 positions matching TRBD1. V was pared by 3 bases and J by 4 bases, with 5 bases of the junction left unmatched. Per the germline V gene, CDR1 is MNHEY and CDR2 is SVGAGI. The CDR3 runs to 14 residues. CDR3 coding DNA: TGTGCCAGCAGTTATTCACAGGGGGGTTACGAGCAGTACTTC. This codes for CASSYSQGGYEQYF.

This clone was counted a single time. This chain joins TRBV28 and TRBJ1-2; D gene ambiguous. The CDR3 consists of 11 residues. Trimming stripped 3 bases from V and 8 bases from J, with 7 bases between. The V gene's germline CDR1 is MDHEN and CDR2 SYDVKM. CDR3: CASSFPLGYTF. The CDR3 nucleotides read TGTGCCAGCAGTTTCCCCCTGGGCTACACCTTC.

This CDR3 is CAWTLRGPGGYTF. In DNA form, the CDR3 reads TGTGCCTGGACTCTCCGGGGCCCTGGTGGCTACACCTTC. The rearrangement links TRBV30 to TRBJ1-2, with D perhaps matching TRBD1 (5 bases). There are 13 residues in the CDR3. CDR1 and CDR2 (germline): GTSNPN, SVGIG (reference sequence). Trimming removed 4 bases at V and 7 bases at J, with 16 bases between.

Comment on this clone: Different DNA sequences within this sample yield the same CDR3. J is TRBJ1-3 and V is TRBV5-4; D uncertain. The CDR3 is 16 amino acids. Germline CDR1 reads SGHNT; CDR2 reads YYREEE (reference sequence). Trimming pared 4 bases from V and 2 bases from J, leaving 16 bases between. The CDR3 nucleotides are TGTGCCAGCAGCGCAGGATCGGGGTACCCTGGAAACACCATATATTTT. It yields the protein CASSAGSGYPGNTIYF.

V is TRBV5-4 and J is TRBJ1-4; the D gene is possibly TRBD1 (6 bases). V was cut by 4 bases and J by 2 bases, with 21 bases left in between. Germline V gives CDR1 SGHNT, CDR2 YYREEE (reference sequence). The CDR3 is 18 residues long. CDR3 loop: CASSPGPRGPGTNEKLFF. In DNA form, the CDR3 reads TGTGCCAGCAGCCCAGGGCCCCGGGGGCCAGGCACTAATGAAAAACTGTTTTTT.

This chain uses TRBV6-6 with TRBJ2-5; D is ambiguous. Near its end, the DNA agrees better with TRBJ2-7, so the J call may be wrong. Germline V gene lookup returns CDR1 MNHNY and CDR2 SVGAGI (reference sequence). The CDR3 covers 13 residues. This CDR3 reads CATLSDTSYEQYF. For the CDR3, the DNA is TGTGCCACCCTTTCCGACACTTCCTACGAGCAGTACTTC.

The chain is built from TRBV7-3 and TRBJ2-3; 7 positions agree with TRBD2. The CDR3 extends over 14 amino acids. V trimming: 7 bases; J trimming: 0 bases; junction bases outside the gene matches: 4. CDR1 and CDR2 from the germline V gene are SGHTA and FQGTGA. CDR3 bases: TGTGCCAGCAAGAGGGGAGGGAGCACAGATACGCAGTATTTT. Translation: CASKRGGSTDTQYF.

This chain joins TRBV6-5 and TRBJ2-3; 7 nucleotides match TRBD2. Germline V gene data show CDR1 as MNHEY and CDR2 as SVGAGI. The CDR3 runs to 14 residues. V was clipped by 7 bases and J by 4 bases; unmatched bases: 8. CDR3 region: CASKTLAGSDTQYF. The CDR3, as DNA: TGTGCCAGCAAAACTTTAGCGGGCTCAGATACGCAGTATTTT.

V and J are TRBV6-4 and TRBJ1-2, with a possible D match to TRBD1 (6 bases). V lost 0 bases, J lost 8 bases, and 13 bases lay in between. The CDR3 loop spans 14 amino acids. The germline gives CDR1 MRHNA, CDR2 SNTAGT. CDR3 coding DNA: TGTGCCAGCAGTGACTCAAAGAGGGGGGGCGGCTACACCTTC. It translates to CASSDSKRGGGYTF.

This chain joins TRBV6-5 and TRBJ2-5; possibly TRBD1 for D (5 bases). Trimming removed 10 bases from V and 1 base from J, with 16 bases in between. CDR3 length: 14 amino acids. Germline assignment: CDR1 MNHEY and CDR2 SVGAGI. The CDR3 DNA reads TGTGCCACCCGAACCCCTACAGGCCAAGAGACCCAGTACTTC. It is translated as CATRTPTGQETQYF.

The chain employs TRBV7-7 and TRBJ2-5; a possible D gene is TRBD1 (6 bases). Germline CDR1 and CDR2: SSHAT and FNYEAQ (reference sequence). Trimming took off 5 bases at V and 2 bases at J, with 12 bases between the two ends. The CDR3 has 14 amino acids. CDR3 sequence: CASSPGQIQETQYF. DNA of the CDR3: TGTGCCAGCAGCCCCGGACAGATACAAGAGACCCAGTACTTC.

This clone is a singleton in its sample. The rearrangement links TRBV11-1 to TRBJ2-2; 9 bases line up with TRBD2. Germline loops: CDR1 SGHAT, CDR2 FQDESV (reference sequence). The CDR3 totals 16 residues. V lost 4 bases to trimming and J lost 2 bases; unmatched junction nucleotides: 5. The CDR3 spells CASSSLAGLNTGELFF. The CDR3 DNA reads TGTGCCAGCAGCTCCCTAGCGGGGTTAAACACCGGGGAGCTGTTTTTT.

The chain combines TRBV9 with TRBJ1-1, with D maybe TRBD1 (6 bases). This CDR3 spans 13 amino acids. In germline, CDR1 is SGDLS, CDR2 YYNGEE. Between the trimmed V and J ends, which lost 0 bases and 11 bases, there was a span of 14 bases. CDR3 amino acids: CASSVEGGSAAFF. The CDR3 bases are TGTGCCAGCAGCGTAGAGGGGGGCTCGGCCGCTTTCTTT.

The V and J genes are TRBV5-4 and TRBJ2-7; D may be TRBD2 (5 bases). The CDR3 covers 13 residues. Germline CDR1 is SGHNT and CDR2 is YYREEE (reference sequence). Trimming shortened V by 1 base and J by 3 bases, and 8 bases separated the two germline ends. CDR3 amino acids: CASSLRRNYEQYF. CDR3 DNA sequence: TGTGCCAGCAGCTTGAGGAGGAACTACGAGCAGTACTTC. Variable domain in full (rest from reference TRBV5-4 and TRBJ2-7): ETGVTQSPTHLIKTRGQQVTLRCSSQSGHNTVSWYQQALGQGPQFIFQYYREEENGRGNFPPRFSGLQFPNYSSELNVNALELDDSALYLCASSLRRNYEQYFGPGTRLTVT.

The chain is built from TRBV6-1 and TRBJ2-7; TRBD2 matches 8 bases. V lost 3 bases and J lost 2; bases outside the gene matches: 6. This CDR3 has 15 amino acids. The V gene's germline CDR1 is MNHNS and CDR2 SASEGT. In DNA, the CDR3 is TGTGCCAGCAGTGAGGGCGGGGGGAGCCCCTACGAGCAGTACTTC. It translates to CASSEGGGSPYEQYF.

The V and J genes are TRBV5-1 and TRBJ1-1; D is ambiguous. V was pared by 4 bases and J by 1 base, with 11 bases between. The CDR3 is 14 residues long. Germline-derived CDR1 and CDR2 are SGHRS and YFSETQ. The CDR3 DNA follows: TGCGCCAGCAGCCTGTCTACTGAGAACACTGAAGCTTTCTTT. This encodes CASSLSTENTEAFF. The variable domain in full, completed from reference TRBV5-1 and TRBJ1-1, reads KAGVTQTPRYLIKTRGQQVTLSCSPISGHRSVSWYQQTPGQGLQFLFEYFSETQRNKGNFPGRFSGRQFSNSRSEMNVSTLELGDSALYLCASSLSTENTEAFFGQGTRLTVV.

A few counts support this clone. The genes are TRBV2 and TRBJ2-1; no definite D call. V was cut by 9 bases and J by 4 bases, with 13 bases left in between. This CDR3 has 13 residues. Germline CDR1 and CDR2: SNHLY and FYNNEI. CDR3 amino acids: CASAALGYNEQFF. In nucleotides, the CDR3 is TGTGCCAGTGCCGCCTTAGGATACAATGAGCAGTTCTTC.

This chain joins TRBV5-8 and TRBJ2-5; unclear D gene. The germline gives CDR1 SGHTS, CDR2 YDEGEE. V shed 2 bases and J shed 5 bases, with 10 bases lying between them. CDR3 size: 13 residues. The CDR3 nucleotides read TGTGCCAGCAGCTTTGTAGCTGGCGAGACCCAGTACTTC. This codes for CASSFVAGETQYF.

This chain connects TRBV14 to TRBJ2-1, with D possibly matching TRBD1 (5 bases). Germline-derived CDR1 and CDR2 are SGHDN and FVKESK. CDR3 length: 15 residues. V shed 1 base and J shed 9 bases, with 16 bases lying between them. CDR3: CASSQVQGWGSEQFF. CDR3 DNA: TGTGCCAGCAGCCAAGTTCAGGGTTGGGGCAGTGAGCAGTTCTTC.

This clone was seen once. V and J are TRBV7-9 and TRBJ1-2, with no clear D. Germline CDR1 reads SEHNR; CDR2 reads FQNEAQ (reference sequence). The V and J ends lost 4 bases and 5 bases respectively, with 11 bases between them. This CDR3 has 13 residues. For the CDR3, the DNA is TGTGCCAGCAGCTCGGAAGTCGGGTATGGCTACACCTTC. This sequence encodes CASSSEVGYGYTF.

V usage is TRBV7-9 and J usage is TRBJ2-3; D not certain. Germline assignment: CDR1 SEHNR and CDR2 FQNEAQ (reference sequence). Trimming shortened V by 7 bases and J by 6 bases, and 14 bases separated the two germline ends. The CDR3 loop spans 13 amino acids. The CDR3 here is CASTSGSSDTQYF. CDR3 DNA sequence: TGTGCCAGCACCTCTGGGTCGTCCGATACGCAGTATTTT.

This rearrangement joins TRBV27 to TRBJ1-6; unclear D gene. Trimming cost V 10 bases and J 10 bases, with 20 bases left between them. The CDR3 runs 14 residues. Germline V gene sequence: CDR1 MNHEY, CDR2 SMNVEV (reference sequence). CDR3 nucleotides: TGTGCCACCTCCCTCGGCGTGGGCAACTCACCCCTCCACTTT. As protein: CATSLGVGNSPLHF.

This clone occurred a few times. The chain has TRBV29-1 and TRBJ2-3; 8 bases line up with TRBD2. With V trimmed by 7 bases and J by 0 bases, 6 bases remained unmatched. The CDR3 covers 14 residues. Germline V gene lookup returns CDR1 SQVTM and CDR2 ANQGSEA. The CDR3 here is CSGGSGASTDTQYF. The CDR3 coding sequence is TGCAGCGGGGGTAGCGGGGCGAGCACAGATACGCAGTATTTT.

This chain links TRBV5-1 with TRBJ2-3; TRBD2 matches at 12 bases. CDR1 and CDR2 (germline): SGHRS, YFSETQ. The CDR3 is 16 residues long. Unmatched junction bases numbered 1, after V lost 0 bases and J lost 2 bases. The CDR3 is CASSLGTSGNTDTQYF. CDR3 DNA sequence: TGCGCCAGCAGCTTGGGGACTAGCGGGAACACAGATACGCAGTATTTT.

The V gene is TRBV6-5, the J gene TRBJ2-1; D not resolved. The V gene's germline CDR1 is MNHEY and CDR2 SVGAGI. V lost 10 bases, J lost 1 base, and 11 bases lay in between. This CDR3 spans 13 amino acids. CDR3 loop: CATFDASYNEQFF. CDR3 nucleotide sequence: TGTGCCACCTTTGATGCTTCCTACAATGAGCAGTTCTTC.

J is TRBJ1-2 and V is TRBV4-2; weak D call: TRBD1 (5 bases). Germline V gene sequence: CDR1 LGHNA, CDR2 YNFKEQ. This CDR3 has 14 residues. Trimming shortened V by 1 base and J by 4 bases, and 10 bases separated the two germline ends. CDR3 DNA: TGTGCCAGCAGCCAAGCAGGGACTCGCTATGGCTACACCTTC. Translated, it gives CASSQAGTRYGYTF.

The chain has TRBV7-8 and TRBJ2-2; 12 bases align to TRBD1. The CDR3 is made up of 17 amino acids. Germline V lookup: CDR1 SGHVS, CDR2 FQNEAQ. With V trimmed by 5 bases and J by 4 bases, 8 bases remained unmatched. For the CDR3, the DNA is TGTGCCAGCAGCCGGCAGTCGGGACAGGGGGCCACCGGGGAGCTGTTTTTT. It codes for CASSRQSGQGATGELFF.